This T cell receptor beta chain was found in a study of blood T cells in healthy people across ages. Study-level results: Diversity figures based on one million T cells were deemed too low. Versus aged donors, long-lived donors had higher diversity and more naive CD4+ cells. Expanded clonotype shifts may have been confounded, as the donors had an unknown CMV status.

As for this clonotype: What it recognizes is unknown.

For the second PCR, which ran for about 7 to 11 cycles, a sample-barcoded 5' primer and a J-beta primer mix were used. CDR3-containing paired-end reads numbering at least 3 million came from each sample. Via MiXCR, TCRdb re-called the 5' RACE reads, giving one row per CDR3 protein. The sample has hundreds of thousands of distinct CDR3 sequences; 49% are singletons. The source is a woman in her sixties or seventies in good health. Specimen: blood.

CDR3 bases: TGTGCCATCAGTGATTTTGGAGACCTCACCAATGAGCAGTTCTTC. Translation: CAISDFGDLTNEQFF. The rearrangement links TRBV10-3 to TRBJ2-1; no firm D call. V dropped 3 bases and J dropped 6 bases, with 15 bases sitting between them. Germline lookup yields CDR1 ENHRY and CDR2 SYGVKD. CDR3 length: 15 amino acids.